This T cell receptor (beta chain) was profiled in a study of OX40 agonist ivuxolimab in advanced cancers. Method: immunoSEQ multiplex PCR; TCRdb's copy keeps in-frame clones and lacks some. Here the sample spans over 60,000 clones, 89% being singletons. The J segment lost 0 bases and the V segment lost 3 bases, leaving 1 base of the junction unmatched. This CDR3 has 15 residues. Per the germline V gene, CDR1 is SGHNT and CDR2 is YENEEA. This sample comprised CD4+ or CD8+ T cells sorted from blood, obtained in a trial of the OX40 agonist ivuxolimab. The sequence came from an adult with an advanced solid tumor such as melanoma, head and neck, liver or kidney cancer. V usage is TRBV11-3 and J usage is TRBJ2-1; TRBD2 agrees at 8 bases. The CDR3 here is CASSFGTSSYNEQFF. CDR3 DNA: TGTGCCAGCAGCTTCGGGACTAGCTCCTACAATGAGCAGTTCTTC.